Below are 27 T cell receptor beta chains sequenced from a single sample in a study of blood T cell repertoires in COVID-19. TCRdb keeps only in-frame clones here, not all; method: immunoSEQ multiplex PCR. The top ten hold around 4.1% of the sample, which has around 250,000 clones, about 88% seen once. The specimen was PBMCs or T cells enriched from blood (not recorded which). These receptors originate from a man aged 25-45 years with acute COVID-19.

This clone occurred many times. This rearrangement joins TRBV11-2 to TRBJ2-5; 8 bases are shared with TRBD2. Germline V CDR1 and CDR2: SGHAT, FQNNGV. This CDR3 spans 16 amino acids. The junction had 10 bases not matched to a gene; V was cut back by 2 bases and J by 5 bases. CDR3 nucleotide sequence: TGTGCCAGCAGCTTATTTAGTAGCGGGGCCGGGGAGACCCAGTACTTC. Residues: CASSLFSSGAGETQYF.

The chain carries TRBV29-1 and TRBJ1-6, with D perhaps TRBD1 (6 bases). Germline V gives CDR1 SQVTM, CDR2 ANQGSEA. CDR3 length: 14 amino acids. CDR3 DNA: TGCAGAGACAGACAGGCACCTCTAAATTCACCCCTCCACTTT. Protein sequence: CRDRQAPLNSPLHF.

The chain is built from TRBV5-1 and TRBJ2-1; 14 bases line up with TRBD2. CDR3 length equals 18 residues. Germline trimming cut 4 bases from V and 0 bases from J; bases unmatched to any gene: 6. Per germline, CDR1 SGHRS and CDR2 YFSETQ. CDR3 protein: CASSIRTSGGHSYNEQFF. DNA for the CDR3: TGCGCCAGCAGCATAAGGACTAGCGGGGGGCACTCCTACAATGAGCAGTTCTTC. The full variable domain, completed using reference TRBV5-1 and TRBJ2-1, is KAGVTQTPRYLIKTRGQQVTLSCSPISGHRSVSWYQQTPGQGLQFLFEYFSETQRNKGNFPGRFSGRQFSNSRSEMNVSTLELGDSALYLCASSIRTSGGHSYNEQFFGPGTRLTVL.

The chain uses TRBV3-1 (or the pseudogene TRBV3-2) and TRBJ1-6; D is unclear. The V gene lost 7 bases and the J gene lost 7 bases, with 14 bases spanning the gap. The CDR3 loop spans 14 amino acids. CDR1 and CDR2 (germline): LGHDT, YNNKEL (reference sequence). The CDR3 is CASKEGGTNSPLHF. The CDR3 DNA follows: TGTGCCAGCAAGGAGGGCGGAACAAATTCACCCCTCCACTTT.

The V gene is TRBV19, the J gene TRBJ1-1, with 7 nucleotides matching TRBD1. From germline, CDR1 is LNHDA and CDR2 SQIVND (reference sequence). The V and J ends lost 5 bases and 10 bases, in that order; junction bases with no gene match: 13. The length of the CDR3 is 14 residues. CDR3 protein: CASSPGQRVGVAFF. CDR3 DNA: TGTGCCAGTAGTCCGGGACAGAGGGTGGGTGTAGCTTTCTTT. The entire variable domain, with the rest obtained from reference TRBV19 and TRBJ1-1, is as follows: DGGITQSPKYLFRKEGQNVTLSCEQNLNHDAMYWYRQDPGQGLRLIYYSQIVNDFQKGDIAEGYSVSREKKESFPLTVTSAQKNPTAFYLCASSPGQRVGVAFFGQGTRLTVV.

This clone was seen a handful of times. The chain joins TRBV5-4 to TRBJ2-6; 11 positions agree with TRBD1. The germline gives CDR1 SGHNT, CDR2 YYREEE (reference sequence). V lost 2 bases, J lost 9 bases, and 4 bases stayed unmatched. The CDR3 is 15 residues long. Here the CDR3 DNA reads TGTGCCAGCAGCTTAGGACAGGGGGCAAACAACGTCCTGACTTTC. Translated, it gives CASSLGQGANNVLTF.

This chain links TRBV2 with TRBJ2-1, with D unresolved. From germline, CDR1 is SNHLY and CDR2 FYNNEI. The CDR3 loop spans 12 amino acids. V gave up 4 bases and J gave up 13 bases, with 14 bases separating them. The CDR3 DNA follows: TGTGCCAGCAGTGGGTTAATAGATAGACAGTTCTTC. It encodes CASSGLIDRQFF.

The chain joins TRBV12-5 to TRBJ1-2; D not certain. CDR1 and CDR2 from the germline V gene are LGHNT and FRNRAP. Trimming cost V 5 bases and J 5 bases, with 15 bases left between them. The CDR3 extends over 14 amino acids. The CDR3 nucleotides read TGTGCTAGTGGTCCGTCGGGCAGCGGATATGGCTACACCTTC. Translating gives CASGPSGSGYGYTF.

On this clone itself: An end of the junction differs from the germline gene, which may be a read error. The V gene is TRBV5-1, the J gene TRBJ1-2; 9 bases align to TRBD1. CDR3 size: 13 residues. The germline gives CDR1 SGHRS, CDR2 YFSETQ. As DNA, the CDR3 is TGTGCCAGCAGCTCCTGGACAGGGGAAGGCTACACCTTC. Translating gives CASSSWTGEGYTF.

This rearrangement joins TRBV11-2 to TRBJ1-2; D perhaps matches TRBD1 (6 bases). With 3 bases removed from V and 4 bases from J, the gap between germline ends came to 9 bases. The germline CDR1 and CDR2 sequences are SGHAT and FQNNGV. The CDR3 totals 13 residues. CDR3 amino acids: CASSFGDTYGYTF. The CDR3 nucleotides are TGTGCCAGCAGCTTCGGGGACACCTATGGCTACACCTTC. The whole variable domain, remainder taken from reference TRBV11-2 and TRBJ1-2, is EAGVAQSPRYKIIEKRQSVAFWCNPISGHATLYWYQQILGQGPKLLIQFQNNGVVDDSQLPKDRFSAERLKGVDSTLKIQPAKLEDSAVYLCASSFGDTYGYTFGSGTRLTVV.

This clone was counted once. The V and J genes are TRBV7-6 and TRBJ2-1; 7 bases are a match to TRBD1. Germline CDR1 SGHVS, CDR2 FNYEAQ. The CDR3 spans 14 residues. J gave up 3 bases and V 1 base, and 0 bases lay outside the gene matches. CDR3 region: CASSLDRGYNEQFF. CDR3 bases: TGTGCCAGCAGCTTAGACAGGGGCTACAATGAGCAGTTCTTC.

The chain has TRBV19 and TRBJ1-5; perhaps TRBD1 as D (5 bases). The CDR3 sequence is 16 residues long. Germline V gives CDR1 LNHDA, CDR2 SQIVND (reference sequence). Trimming stripped 3 bases from V and 4 bases from J, with 16 bases between. The CDR3 protein is CASSIRLTGPNQPQHF. The CDR3 coding sequence is TGTGCCAGTAGTATCCGGCTCACAGGCCCAAATCAGCCCCAGCATTTT.

A single count supports this clone. The chain couples TRBV6-4 to TRBJ2-3, with D possibly being TRBD1 (5 bases). Germline loops: CDR1 MRHNA, CDR2 SNTAGT. The CDR3 length is 15 residues. V lost 0 bases and J 6 bases, leaving 13 bases between the germline ends. CDR3 coding DNA: TGTGCCAGCAGTGACTCAGGTCAGGGATTGGATACGCAGTATTTT. It yields the protein CASSDSGQGLDTQYF.

The chain carries TRBV11-2 and TRBJ2-1, with TRBD2 matching over 11 bases. The CDR3 sequence is 18 residues long. J was trimmed by 4 bases and V by 5 bases; bases with no gene match: 13. Per the germline V gene, CDR1 is SGHAT and CDR2 is FQNNGV. The CDR3 bases are TGTGCCAGCAGCCGTTCAATCGGGACTAGCGGCCCATACAATGAGCAGTTCTTC. Translated, it gives CASSRSIGTSGPYNEQFF.

V gene TRBV13 combines with J gene TRBJ2-7; tentative D call: TRBD2 (5 bases). The CDR3 has 13 amino acids. Germline loops: CDR1 PRHDT, CDR2 FYEKMQ (reference sequence). V dropped 1 base and J dropped 7 bases, with 11 bases sitting between them. CDR3 DNA: TGTGCCAGCAGCTTAGCCGGAACGGGGGAGCAGTACGTC. This sequence encodes CASSLAGTGEQYV.

This rearrangement joins TRBV7-9 to TRBJ2-2; 8 bases align to TRBD1. The CDR3 totals 16 residues. Germline values: CDR1 SEHNR, CDR2 FQNEAQ (reference sequence). The J segment lost 3 bases and the V segment lost 3 bases, leaving 6 bases of the junction unmatched. The CDR3 coding sequence is TGTGCCAGCAGCTTTCAGGGGGCCCGGGACACCGGGGAGCTGTTTTTT. This sequence encodes CASSFQGARDTGELFF. The full variable domain, its missing parts supplied by reference TRBV7-9 and TRBJ2-2, is DTGVSQNPRHKITKRGQNVTFRCDPISEHNRLYWYRQTLGQGPEFLTYFQNEAQLEKSRLLSDRFSAERPKGSFSTLEIQRTEQGDSAMYLCASSFQGARDTGELFFGEGSRLTVL.

This clone appeared a few times. The chain recombines TRBV10-3 with TRBJ2-3; D not resolved. V lost 1 base and J lost 1, with 15 bases in between. The V gene's germline CDR1 is ENHRY and CDR2 SYGVKD. The CDR3 has 17 residues. CDR3 nucleotides: TGTGCCATCAGTGAGTACCCTATCGGGTTGGGCACAGATACGCAGTATTTT. Translation gives CAISEYPIGLGTDTQYF.

This clone was detected only a few times. The V call is TRBV27, the J call TRBJ2-7; no firm D call. Trimming cost V 4 bases and J 0 bases, with 10 bases left between them. Germline CDR1 and CDR2: MNHEY and SMNVEV (reference sequence). The CDR3 loop spans 14 amino acids. The CDR3 DNA reads TGTGCCAGCAGTTCATCTCTAGTCTCCTACGAGCAGTACGTC. This gives the protein CASSSSLVSYEQYV.

A few counts support this clone. The J gene is TRBJ2-2, the V gene TRBV24-1; TRBD2 matches at 10 bases. The germline CDR1 and CDR2 sequences are KGHDR and SFDVKD. The CDR3 runs to 17 residues. Germline trimming cut 1 base from V and 6 bases from J; bases unmatched to any gene: 7. The CDR3 is CATSDLGVAGGSGELFF. The DNA for the CDR3 is TGTGCCACCAGTGATTTAGGGGTAGCGGGAGGATCCGGGGAGCTGTTTTTT.

V gene TRBV9 combines with J gene TRBJ2-1; 7 bases fit TRBD2. The CDR3 loop spans 15 amino acids. Germline V gives CDR1 SGDLS, CDR2 YYNGEE. Trimming at V came to 4 bases and at J to 5 bases, leaving 9 bases not matched to a gene. For the CDR3, the DNA is TGTGCCAGCAGCCCGTGGACTAGAACCAACAATGAGCAGTTCTTC. Translated: CASSPWTRTNNEQFF.

The chain is built from TRBV5-5 and TRBJ1-6, with a tentative D call TRBD1 (6 bases). The CDR3 has 15 residues. V lost 7 bases to trimming and J lost 7 bases, with 18 bases between them. Per germline, CDR1 SGHKS and CDR2 YYEKEE (reference sequence). The CDR3 here is CASLGGGPSNSPLHF. CDR3 DNA sequence: TGTGCCAGCCTCGGGGGGGGGCCTTCAAATTCACCCCTCCACTTT. The variable domain in full, completed from reference TRBV5-5 and TRBJ1-6, reads DAGVTQSPTHLIKTRGQQVTLRCSPISGHKSVSWYQQVLGQGPQFIFQYYEKEERGRGNFPDRFSARQFPNYSSELNVNALLLGDSALYLCASLGGGPSNSPLHFGNGTRLTVT.

V usage is TRBV2 and J usage is TRBJ2-2; no firm D call. The V end lost 6 bases, the J end lost 2 bases, and 7 bases lay between the germline ends. This CDR3 region has 13 residues. Looked up from germline, CDR1 is SNHLY and CDR2 is FYNNEI. CDR3 DNA sequence: TGTGCCAGCAGGAGGCTCAACACCGGGGAGCTGTTTTTT. Residues: CASRRLNTGELFF.

The chain recombines TRBV18 with TRBJ2-7, with 7 bases aligning to TRBD1. The CDR3 extends over 14 amino acids. The V gene's germline CDR1 is KGHSH and CDR2 LQKENI. The V segment lost 4 bases and the J segment 2 bases; nucleotides outside the gene matches: 5. CDR3 sequence (DNA): TGTGCCAGCTCACGGGATCAGGGGGCCTACGAGCAGTACGTC. This translates into CASSRDQGAYEQYV.

The chain uses TRBV5-6 and TRBJ2-3; TRBD2 matches at 9 bases. Germline V gives CDR1 SGHDT, CDR2 YYEEEE. V lost 4 bases and J lost 4; bases outside the gene matches: 10. The CDR3 spans 16 residues. The CDR3 DNA reads as TGTGCCAGCAGCCTGCATTTAGCGGGAGTGGCAGATACGCAGTATTTT. This sequence encodes CASSLHLAGVADTQYF.

V gene TRBV5-8 combines with J gene TRBJ2-7; unclear D gene. The length of the CDR3 is 14 residues. The germline CDR1 and CDR2 sequences are SGHTS and YDEGEE. V was shortened by 2 bases and J by 0 bases, with 9 bases between the two germline ends. CDR3 amino acids: CASSLHRSSYEQYV. The CDR3 region has the DNA TGTGCCAGCAGCTTACATAGGAGCTCCTACGAGCAGTACGTC.

The chain combines TRBV29-1 with TRBJ1-2; TRBD1 aligns across 9 bases. CDR3 length: 12 amino acids. V lost 8 bases and J lost 4; bases outside the gene matches: 5. Germline lookup yields CDR1 SQVTM and CDR2 ANQGSEA. CDR3 loop: CSCGQGTYGYTF. DNA of the CDR3: TGCAGCTGTGGACAGGGGACCTATGGCTACACCTTC. The variable domain in full, with the rest retrieved from reference TRBV29-1 and TRBJ1-2, is SAVISQKPSRDICQRGTSLTIQCQVDSQVTMMFWYRQQPGQSLTLIATANQGSEATYESGFVIDKFPISRPNLTFSTLTVSNMSPEDSSIYLCSCGQGTYGYTFGSGTRLTVV.

The genes are TRBV30 and TRBJ1-2; 7 nucleotides match TRBD1. This CDR3 comprises 12 residues. CDR1 is GTSNPN, CDR2 SVGIG, per germline (reference sequence). V lost 3 bases, J lost 2 bases, and 0 bases stayed unmatched. In nucleotides, the CDR3 is TGTGCCTGGAGACAGGGGAACTATGGCTACACCTTC. It specifies CAWRQGNYGYTF.